Each of the 23 T cell receptor beta chains below was sequenced from the same sample in a study of regulatory T cells in long-lasting Graves disease. Arm-PCR of CDR3 regions with iRepertoire HTBI primers generated TCR beta libraries. TCRdb analysed the multiplex PCR reads with MiXCR anew, one entry per CDR3 protein. The sample shows over 500,000 distinct CDR3 sequences, more than 15% of them seen only once. Sample time point: newly diagnosed GD, antithyroid drugs for less than 3 months. Extracted PBMC RNA gave rise to the TCR library. This sample also appeared in a second study, on T cells in Graves' hyperthyroidism and ophthalmopathy.

Sequencing used peripheral blood mononuclear cells (PBMCs), obtained at new diagnosis, from a patient treated with antithyroid drugs. These receptors all stem from a man younger than 30 with Graves disease.

The chain recombines TRBV27 with TRBJ1-6, with D unclear. Germline assignment: CDR1 MNHEY and CDR2 SMNVEV (reference sequence). V lost 2 bases and J lost 9, with 11 bases in between. This CDR3 spans 14 amino acids. The CDR3 DNA sequence: TGTGCCAGCAGTTTAAGCGCCCTGGGTTCACCCCTCCACTTT. Amino acids: CASSLSALGSPLHF.

In its sample, this clonotype was seen many times. The V call is TRBV7-9, the J call TRBJ2-7; TRBD1 might be the D (6 bases). The CDR3 extends over 16 amino acids. Trimming removed 5 bases from V and 1 base from J, with 18 bases in between. Germline CDR1 reads SEHNR; CDR2 reads FQNEAQ (reference sequence). In DNA, the CDR3 is TGTGCCAGCAGCCCGAACAGGGCCCCGGTTTCCTACGAGCAGTACTTC. Translated: CASSPNRAPVSYEQYF.

V is TRBV5-1 and J is TRBJ1-5; weak D call: TRBD1 (6 bases). Trimming stripped 4 bases from V and 7 bases from J, with 21 bases between. CDR1 and CDR2 (germline): SGHRS, YFSETQ. This CDR3 is built from 16 residues. CDR3 bases: TGCGCCAGCAGCCCGTCGGTGGGGGGGCCTGGACAGCCCCAGCATTTT. Translating it yields CASSPSVGGPGQPQHF. Full variable domain (rest looked up from reference TRBV5-1 and TRBJ1-5): KAGVTQTPRYLIKTRGQQVTLSCSPISGHRSVSWYQQTPGQGLQFLFEYFSETQRNKGNFPGRFSGRQFSNSRSEMNVSTLELGDSALYLCASSPSVGGPGQPQHFGDGTRLSIL.

This clonotype came up many times. The V gene is TRBV2, the J gene TRBJ1-1; TRBD1 matches 9 bases. Germline loops: CDR1 SNHLY, CDR2 FYNNEI. There are 14 residues in the CDR3. The V and J ends lost 6 bases and 8 bases, in that order; junction bases with no gene match: 10. CDR3 nucleotides: TGTGCCAGCAGGATCGGGGACAGGGTCCGAGAAGCTTTCTTT. It is translated as CASRIGDRVREAFF.

The chain recombines TRBV6-9 with TRBJ1-2, with a weak D call TRBD1 (5 bases). The germline gives CDR1 MNHGY, CDR2 SVAAGI. V lost 3 bases, J lost 0 bases, and 11 bases lay in between. The CDR3 length is 15 residues. This CDR3 reads CASSYTQESNYGYTF. The CDR3 DNA sequence: TGTGCCAGCAGTTACACACAGGAATCTAACTATGGCTACACCTTC.

With regard to this clonotype: It may be a read error: a sequence one base away is much more abundant. The V and J genes are TRBV27 and TRBJ2-7; tentative D call: TRBD1 (6 bases). The CDR3 totals 14 residues. Germline-derived CDR1 and CDR2 are MNHEY and SMNVEV (reference sequence). This chain's CDR3 is CASSLRGLSYGQYF. Here the CDR3 DNA reads TGTGCCAGCAGTTTAAGGGGGTTATCCTACGGGCAGTACTTC.

This clonotype was seen ten or more times. The CDR3 loop is CASSGTSGGEQFF. CDR3 in DNA: TGTGCCAGCAGCGGGACTAGCGGGGGGGAGCAGTTCTTC. This sequence joins TRBV7-9 and TRBJ2-1; the match to TRBD2 covers 15 bases. This CDR3 contains 13 residues. Germline lookup yields CDR1 SEHNR and CDR2 FQNEAQ (reference sequence). V trimming: 5 bases; J trimming: 10 bases; junction bases outside the gene matches: 0.

In its sample, this clonotype was seen many times. The chain is built from TRBV6-9 and TRBJ2-3; D is unclear. The CDR3 loop spans 16 amino acids. Germline CDR1 reads MNHGY; CDR2 reads SVAAGI. V was shortened by 4 bases and J by 0 bases, with 14 bases between the two germline ends. This CDR3 reads CASSSTQTLSTDTQYF. The CDR3 region has the DNA TGTGCCAGCAGTTCGACTCAAACATTGAGCACAGATACGCAGTATTTT.

Many counts were recorded for this clonotype. The rearrangement uses TRBV12-3 or TRBV12-4 and TRBJ1-4; TRBD1 aligns across 7 bases. The CDR3 consists of 14 residues. V lost 3 bases to trimming and J lost 8 bases; unmatched junction nucleotides: 6. Written as DNA, the CDR3 is TGTGCCAGCAGTTTGAGAGGGGGCGGAGAAAAACTGTTTTTT. It is translated as CASSLRGGGEKLFF.

V is TRBV18 and J is TRBJ2-3; the D gene is possibly TRBD2 (6 bases). The CDR3 spans 15 residues. From germline, CDR1 is KGHSH and CDR2 LQKENI. Trimming pared 1 base from V and 2 bases from J, leaving 10 bases between. The CDR3 loop is CASSPLRELTDTQYF. CDR3 DNA sequence: TGTGCCAGCTCACCACTGCGGGAACTCACAGATACGCAGTATTTT.

In its sample, this clonotype was seen many times. The CDR3 sequence is CASQGNTEAFF. CDR3 nucleotides: TGTGCCAGCCAGGGGAACACTGAAGCTTTCTTT. The gene calls are TRBV28 and TRBJ1-1; a possible D gene is TRBD1 (5 bases). Germline V gene data show CDR1 as MDHEN and CDR2 as SYDVKM. This CDR3 comprises 11 residues. V lost 8 bases and J lost 1, with 5 bases in between.

This clonotype has just a few counts. The chain couples TRBV30 to TRBJ1-5, with D perhaps TRBD1 (5 bases). The CDR3 is 14 residues long. The V and J ends lost 2 bases and 7 bases respectively, with 15 bases between them. Germline CDR1 is GTSNPN and CDR2 is SVGIG (reference sequence). CDR3 region: CAWSYGAGGQPQHF. Here the CDR3 DNA reads TGTGCCTGGAGTTACGGGGCGGGAGGACAGCCCCAGCATTTT.

This clonotype was counted many times. The chain links TRBV12-3 or TRBV12-4 to TRBJ1-5; 7 positions match TRBD1. The CDR3 totals 14 residues. V lost 5 bases and J lost 3; bases outside the gene matches: 4. In DNA, the CDR3 is TGTGCCAGCAGTCAGGGGACAGTCAATCAGCCCCAGCATTTT. It yields the protein CASSQGTVNQPQHF.

V usage is TRBV6-2 or TRBV6-3 and J usage is TRBJ2-1; no clear D gene. The V end lost 7 bases, the J end lost 14 bases, and 21 bases lay between the germline ends. The germline gives CDR1 MNHEY, CDR2 SVGEGT. CDR3 size: 13 residues. This CDR3 is CASTPLFRSAKFF. Here the CDR3 DNA reads TGTGCCAGCACCCCGTTATTTAGGAGCGCGAAGTTCTTC.

The gene calls are TRBV2 and TRBJ2-2; 9 bases are a match to TRBD2. V shed 4 bases and J 6 bases; nucleotides not matched to a gene: 3. Germline assignment: CDR1 SNHLY and CDR2 FYNNEI. This CDR3 is 14 amino acids long. CDR3 in DNA: TGTGCCAGCAGTGGGACTAGCGAGCCCGGGGAGCTGTTTTTT. Translation gives CASSGTSEPGELFF.

The chain recombines TRBV7-9 with TRBJ2-2, with D possibly being TRBD1 (7 bases). The germline V gene has CDR1 SEHNR and CDR2 FQNEAQ (reference sequence). There are 20 residues in the CDR3. The V end lost 4 bases, the J end lost 0 bases, and 24 bases lay between the germline ends. CDR3: CASSYPISQGGVTNTGELFF. The CDR3 DNA reads as TGTGCCAGCAGCTACCCTATCAGCCAGGGGGGCGTAACGAACACCGGGGAGCTGTTTTTT.

This clonotype came up many times. This rearrangement joins TRBV27 to TRBJ1-5; TRBD1 might be the D (5 bases). The CDR3 extends over 15 amino acids. V gave up 7 bases and J gave up 5 bases, with 18 bases separating them. Germline CDR1 is MNHEY and CDR2 is SMNVEV (reference sequence). The CDR3 DNA is TGTGCCAGCATGGGGATCGGTCTGGGGGATCAGCCCCAGCATTTT. Its translation is CASMGIGLGDQPQHF.

This clonotype was found many times. Germline and junction disagree at one end, which may indicate a read error. J is TRBJ2-5 and V is TRBV28; D possibly corresponds to TRBD2 (6 bases). This CDR3 region has 12 residues. The germline V gene has CDR1 MDHEN and CDR2 SYDVKM. This CDR3 reads CASSGDSRIMFF. The CDR3 nucleotides read TGTGCCAGCAGTGGGGACTCGCGCATCATGTTCTTC.

The V call is TRBV12-3 or TRBV12-4, the J call TRBJ1-6, with D unresolved. V lost 5 bases and J lost 6, with 20 bases in between. This CDR3 has 17 amino acids. The CDR3, as DNA: TGTGCCAGCAGTCCCCCCGGCGGACCTTGGGCTAATTCACCCCTCCACTTT. It yields the protein CASSPPGGPWANSPLHF.

As concerns this clonotype: One junction end disagrees with the germline gene, perhaps due to a read error. This rearrangement joins TRBV29-1 to TRBJ1-2; no clear D. The germline V gene has CDR1 SQVTM and CDR2 ANQGSEA. The CDR3 spans 9 residues. CDR3 amino acids: CSAEGGYTF. The CDR3 DNA follows: TGCAGCGCTGAAGGTGGCTACACCTTC. Full variable domain (rest looked up from reference TRBV29-1 and TRBJ1-2): SAVISQKPSRDICQRGTSLTIQCQVDSQVTMMFWYRQQPGQSLTLIATANQGSEATYESGFVIDKFPISRPNLTFSTLTVSNMSPEDSSIYLCSAEGGYTFGSGTRLTVV.

The chain is built from TRBV7-3 and TRBJ1-5; 9 bases map to TRBD1. This CDR3 has 16 residues. CDR1 is SGHTA and CDR2 is FQGTGA in the germline V gene. V was pared by 5 bases and J by 0 bases, with 5 bases of the junction left unmatched. The CDR3 bases are TGTGCCAGCAGCCCGGGACAGGGACATAGCAATCAGCCCCAGCATTTT. Translation gives CASSPGQGHSNQPQHF.

This clonotype occurred many times. V is TRBV2 and J is TRBJ1-1; 9 positions agree with TRBD1. Germline V gives CDR1 SNHLY, CDR2 FYNNEI. V trimming: 5 bases; J trimming: 4 bases; junction bases outside the gene matches: 5. This CDR3 region has 14 residues. CDR3 residues: CASSFTGGITEAFF. In DNA, the CDR3 is TGTGCCAGCAGTTTTACAGGGGGCATCACTGAAGCTTTCTTT.

This clonotype showed up many times. The rearrangement links TRBV6-2 or TRBV6-3 to TRBJ2-5; 8 bases match TRBD1. Germline V CDR1 and CDR2: MNHEY, SVGEGT. The V gene end was trimmed by 0 bases and the J gene end by 5 bases; junction bases not matched to a gene: 8. The length of the CDR3 is 16 residues. CDR3 in DNA: TGTGCCAGCAGTTACTCGGTGACAGGGGTCGGGGAGACCCAGTACTTC. Its protein is CASSYSVTGVGETQYF.